The rows below give T cell receptor beta chains drawn from one sample of a study of identical twins. TCRdb itself ran the 5' RACE reads through MiXCR, one entry per CDR3 protein. Altogether about 150,000 distinct CDR3 sequences are present, under 4.5% being singletons, with the ten largest covering 8% to 8.5%. The sequenced material came from memory T cells sorted from blood. The source is a man younger than 35 in good health. Both conserved end residues are part of each CDR3. A D gene is named only where the DNA matches it firmly. Clone size is not always given. Where it is, it says once, few, many or a class for expanded clones.

J gene | clone size | V gene | D gene | CDR3 length | CDR3 DNA | CDR3 protein
TRBJ2-3 | - | TRBV5-5 | - | 16 | TGTGCCAGCAGCTTGGGCGTCTCCCCGGTCGCGGATACGCAGTATTTT | CASSLGVSPVADTQYF
TRBJ2-1 | many | TRBV29-1 | TRBD2 | 14 | TGCAGCGTTGTGGTTCTAGCGGGAAGGGATGAGCAGTTCTTC | CSVVVLAGRDEQFF
TRBJ2-5 | many | TRBV7-6 | TRBD2 | 15 | TGTGCCAGCAGCTTTTTAGGACTAGCGGGTGAGACCCAGTACTTC | CASSFLGLAGETQYF
TRBJ2-2 | many | TRBV5-1 | TRBD2 | 17 | TGCGCCAGCAGCACCGGACTAGCGGGAGGGACAACCGGGGAGCTGTTTTTT | CASSTGLAGGTTGELFF
TRBJ2-5 | many | TRBV12-3/TRBV12-4 | - | 14 | TGTGCCAGCAGTTTACGGGCCAACCAAGAGACCCAGTACTTC | CASSLRANQETQYF
TRBJ1-2 | many | TRBV20-1 | - | 14 | TGCAGTGCTAGAGATAGTGGCCCGGGCCATGGCTACACCTTC | CSARDSGPGHGYTF
TRBJ1-6 | many | TRBV27 | TRBD1 | 14 | TGTGCCAGCAGTCCGGGACAGGGGAGTTCACCCCTCCACTTT | CASSPGQGSSPLHF
TRBJ2-3 | many | TRBV6-4 | TRBD2 | 15 | TGTGCCAGCAGTGGGTCTAGCGGTAGCACAGATACGCAGTATTTT | CASSGSSGSTDTQYF
TRBJ2-3 | many | TRBV5-1 | - | 15 | TGCGCCAGCAGTTATATGGGGACTAGCACAGATACGCAGTATTTT | CASSYMGTSTDTQYF
TRBJ2-7 | many | TRBV5-1 | - | 14 | TGCGCCAGCAGCGGGAGAGCAGGGACCTACGAGCAGTACTTC | CASSGRAGTYEQYF
TRBJ2-3 | many | TRBV20-1 | TRBD2 | 16 | TGCAGTGCTAGGGGCGGGAGGCCTGCCGGGGCAGATACGCAGTATTTT | CSARGGRPAGADTQYF
TRBJ2-1 | many | TRBV6-4 | - | 15 | TGTGCCAGCAGTGCGCAGGTAACGGCAAGGGGTGAGCAGTTCTTC | CASSAQVTARGEQFF
TRBJ1-6 | many | TRBV11-2 | - | 15 | TGTGCCAGCAGCCCCCCGGGGCAGGGAAATTCACCCCTCCACTTT | CASSPPGQGNSPLHF
TRBJ2-3 | - | TRBV11-3 | - | 15 | TGTGCCAGCAGCTTAGGTCTCGGGGGCACAGATACGCAGTATTTT | CASSLGLGGTDTQYF
TRBJ1-1 | many | TRBV5-6 | TRBD1 | 13 | TGTGCCAGCAGCTACTCGGGAGACAGGGCAGCTTTCTTT | CASSYSGDRAAFF
TRBJ2-1 | many | TRBV7-2 | TRBD2 | 15 | TGTGCCAGCAGCTTACCAGCGGGAGGTTCAAATGAGCAGTTCTTC | CASSLPAGGSNEQFF
TRBJ2-5 | - | TRBV2 | - | 15 | TGTGCCAGCAGACCCCGGGACACTCGGCAAGAGACCCAGTACTTC | CASRPRDTRQETQYF
TRBJ1-2 | many | TRBV6-1 | TRBD1 | 14 | TGTGCCAGCAGTGGATTCACAGGGGTTAATGGCTACACCTTC | CASSGFTGVNGYTF
TRBJ1-2 | many | TRBV20-1 | - | 15 | TGCAGTGCTAGAGGGCAGACTGACAGGCTAAATGGCTACACCTTC | CSARGQTDRLNGYTF
TRBJ2-1 | many | TRBV5-5 | - | 16 | TGTGCCAGCAGCTTGGATTTGACTGTCTCGAACGTGGAGCAGTTCTTC | CASSLDLTVSNVEQFF
TRBJ2-1 | - | TRBV30 | TRBD2 | 12 | TGTGCCTGGAGTGCTTCTAGCGGGAGGGAGTTCTTC | CAWSASSGREFF
TRBJ2-5 | many | TRBV2 | - | 11 | TGTGCCAGCAGCTGGGGAGAGACCCAGTACTTC | CASSWGETQYF
TRBJ2-3 | - | TRBV27 | TRBD2 | 17 | TGTGCCAGCAGTTTTTCGGGGGAGCGGGGTAGCACAGATACGCAGTATTTT | CASSFSGERGSTDTQYF
TRBJ2-1 | many | TRBV12-3/TRBV12-4 | TRBD2 | 12 | TGTGCCAGCAGTTTCACTAGCGGGACTCGGTTCTTC | CASSFTSGTRFF
TRBJ2-5 | many | TRBV7-2 | - | 15 | TGTGCCAGCAGCTCGAGTAAGGTCCTTGAGGGGACCCAGTACTTC | CASSSSKVLEGTQYF
TRBJ2-1 | many | TRBV12-3/TRBV12-4 | TRBD2 | 15 | TGTGCCAGCAGGACAGCGGGAGGGCCCTACAATGAGCAGTTCTTC | CASRTAGGPYNEQFF
TRBJ1-3 | - | TRBV6-6 | - | 12 | TGTGCCAGCTTGGACTCTGGAAACACCATATATTTT | CASLDSGNTIYF
TRBJ2-1 | many | TRBV4-2 | - | 11 | TGTGCCAGCAGCAGGGGGGATGAGCAGTTCTTC | CASSRGDEQFF
TRBJ2-5 | many | TRBV12-3/TRBV12-4 | TRBD1 | 16 | TGTGCCAGCAGTTCCCCCCTGGACAGGGCCCAAGAGACCCAGTACTTC | CASSSPLDRAQETQYF
TRBJ2-5 | few | TRBV24-1 | TRBD2 | 16 | TGTGCCACCAGTGATCAGGTAGCGGGAGGTGTAGAGACCCAGTACTTC | CATSDQVAGGVETQYF
TRBJ1-2 | many | TRBV7-9 | - | 15 | TGTGCCAGCAGCCTCGATCCCCAACCCGACTATGGCTACACCTTC | CASSLDPQPDYGYTF
TRBJ2-2 | many | TRBV2 | - | 13 | TGTGCCAGCAGTGAAGAATGGTCCGGGGAGCTGTTTTTT | CASSEEWSGELFF
TRBJ2-7 | many | TRBV11-2 | - | 15 | TGTGCCAGCAGCTTAGTAGACTCATCCATTTACGAGCAGTACTTC | CASSLVDSSIYEQYF
TRBJ2-2 | many | TRBV12-3/TRBV12-4 | TRBD1 | 15 | TGTGCCAGCAGCCTGACAGGGGCATTGATCGGGGAGCTGTTTTTT | CASSLTGALIGELFF
TRBJ2-3 | many | TRBV20-1 | TRBD1 | 14 | TGCAGTGCGACGGGACAGGGGAGCACAGATACGCAGTATTTT | CSATGQGSTDTQYF
TRBJ1-2 | many | TRBV28 | - | 14 | TGTGCCAGCAGTCCCGGAGGCAGTGGCTATGGCTACACCTTC | CASSPGGSGYGYTF
TRBJ1-2 | few | TRBV30 | - | 11 | TGTGCTCGCGACCTACGGTATGGCTACACCTTC | CARDLRYGYTF
TRBJ1-1 | many | TRBV27 | TRBD1 | 14 | TGTGCCAGCAGTTACAGGGGACCTAACACTGAAGCTTTCTTT | CASSYRGPNTEAFF
TRBJ2-1 | many | TRBV4-2 | TRBD2 | 16 | TGTGCCAGCAGCCAAGATCGCGGGAGGGCCTCATATGAGCAGTTCTTC | CASSQDRGRASYEQFF
TRBJ2-1 | many | TRBV5-1 | TRBD2 | 16 | TGCGCCAGCAGCACCGGGAGGGCTAGCGGGGACAATGAGCAGTTCTTC | CASSTGRASGDNEQFF
TRBJ2-5 | many | TRBV23-1 | - | 10 | TGCGCCAGCAAGGCGGATACCCAGTACTTC | CASKADTQYF
TRBJ2-3 | many | TRBV20-1 | - | 16 | TGCAGTGCTAGGTTAGACGGGATGGTCGGGGGAGATACGCAGTATTTT | CSARLDGMVGGDTQYF
TRBJ1-6 | - | TRBV7-6 | - | 16 | TGTGCCAGCAGCGCCACCCCGGGAGGTAGAAATTCACCCCTCCACTTT | CASSATPGGRNSPLHF
TRBJ2-6 | many | TRBV10-3 | - | 16 | TGTGCCATCGGGGCAGGGGAGGTCCCTGGGGCCAACGTCCTGACTTTC | CAIGAGEVPGANVLTF
TRBJ2-7 | many | TRBV7-9 | - | 15 | TGTGCCAGCAGCTTGGGGGCCGTAATACACTACGAGCAGTACTTC | CASSLGAVIHYEQYF
TRBJ1-2 | many | TRBV27 | - | 16 | TGTGCCAGCAGTACGATCCGGGGGGTATCTAACTATGGCTACACCTTC | CASSTIRGVSNYGYTF
TRBJ2-3 | few | TRBV6-5 | - | 16 | TGTGCCAGCAGTACTAGACGGGAGAGGGACACAGATACGCAGTATTTT | CASSTRRERDTDTQYF
TRBJ2-2 | many | TRBV11-3 | - | 15 | TGTGCCAGCAGCTTCGGACTGGGGAACACCGGGGAGCTGTTTTTT | CASSFGLGNTGELFF
TRBJ2-6 | many | TRBV5-1 | - | 15 | TGCGCCAGCAGCTCCTCTAGTTTTGGGGCCAACGTCCTGACTTTC | CASSSSSFGANVLTF
TRBJ1-1 | many | TRBV6-2/TRBV6-3 | - | 13 | TGTGCCAGCAGTTTTTACCAAAACACTGAAGCTTTCTTT | CASSFYQNTEAFF